The table lists the clone carrying this TCR beta chain with many counts. This record belongs to a study of early T cells in non-severe SARS-CoV-2 infection. Each single cDNA molecule received a unique molecular identifier. TCRdb redid the calling of the 5' RACE reads with MiXCR, one entry per CDR3 protein. The repertoire consists of approximately 58,000 distinct CDR3 sequences, with 6.2% occurring once and the leading ten covering over 3.5%. Germline V gene data show CDR1 as SGHNT and CDR2 as YENEEA. V shed 5 bases and J shed 8 bases, with 13 bases lying between them. CDR3 length equals 13 residues. Sequenced: whole blood. This chain uses TRBV11-3 with TRBJ2-1, with D hard to call. The TCR was taken from an adult who was a healthcare worker with PCR-confirmed SARS-CoV-2 infection or an uninfected control (not recorded which). The CDR3 reads CASSPPEYDEQFF. CDR3 DNA: TGTGCCAGCAGCCCCCCCGAATACGATGAGCAGTTCTTC.